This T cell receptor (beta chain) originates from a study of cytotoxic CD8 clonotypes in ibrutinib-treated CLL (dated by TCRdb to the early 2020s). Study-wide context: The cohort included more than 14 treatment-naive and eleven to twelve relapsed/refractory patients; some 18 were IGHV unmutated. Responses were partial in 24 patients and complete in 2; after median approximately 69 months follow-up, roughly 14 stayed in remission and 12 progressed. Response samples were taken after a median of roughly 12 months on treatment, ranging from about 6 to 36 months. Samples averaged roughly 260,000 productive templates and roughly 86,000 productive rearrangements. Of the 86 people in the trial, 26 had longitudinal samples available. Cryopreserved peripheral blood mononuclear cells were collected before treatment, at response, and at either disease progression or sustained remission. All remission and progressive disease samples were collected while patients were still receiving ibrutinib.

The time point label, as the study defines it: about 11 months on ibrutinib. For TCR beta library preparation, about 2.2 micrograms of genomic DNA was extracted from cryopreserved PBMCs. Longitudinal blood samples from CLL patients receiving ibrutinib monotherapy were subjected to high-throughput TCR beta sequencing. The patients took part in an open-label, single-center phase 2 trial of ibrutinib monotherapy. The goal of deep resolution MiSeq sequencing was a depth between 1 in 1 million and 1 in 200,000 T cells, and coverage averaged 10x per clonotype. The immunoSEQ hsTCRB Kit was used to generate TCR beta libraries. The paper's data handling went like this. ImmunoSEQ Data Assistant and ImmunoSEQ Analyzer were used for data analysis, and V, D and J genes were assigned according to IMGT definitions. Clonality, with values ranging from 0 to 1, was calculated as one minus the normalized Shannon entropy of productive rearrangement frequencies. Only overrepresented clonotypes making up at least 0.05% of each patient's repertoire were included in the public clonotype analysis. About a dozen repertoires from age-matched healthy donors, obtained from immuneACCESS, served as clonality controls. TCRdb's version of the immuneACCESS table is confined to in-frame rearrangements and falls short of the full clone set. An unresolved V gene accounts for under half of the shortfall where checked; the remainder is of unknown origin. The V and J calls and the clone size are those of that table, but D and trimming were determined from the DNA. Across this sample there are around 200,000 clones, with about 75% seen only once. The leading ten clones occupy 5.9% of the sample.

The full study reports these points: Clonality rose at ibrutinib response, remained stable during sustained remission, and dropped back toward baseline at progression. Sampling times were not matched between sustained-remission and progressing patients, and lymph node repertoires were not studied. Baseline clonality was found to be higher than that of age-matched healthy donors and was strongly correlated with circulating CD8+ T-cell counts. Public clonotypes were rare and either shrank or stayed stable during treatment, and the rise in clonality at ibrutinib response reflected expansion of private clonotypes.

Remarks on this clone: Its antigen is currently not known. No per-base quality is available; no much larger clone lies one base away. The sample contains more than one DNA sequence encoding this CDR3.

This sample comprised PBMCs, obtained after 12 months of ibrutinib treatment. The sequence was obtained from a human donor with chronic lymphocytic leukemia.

The CDR3 corresponds to CASSPGLEETQYF. The nucleotide sequence reads TGTGCCAGCTCACCAGGGCTGGAAGAGACCCAGTACTTC. The chain couples TRBV18 to TRBJ2-5; the D gene cannot be named for sure. Relative to germline, V is 2 bases shorter and J is 3 bases shorter, with 7 bases between their ends. There are 13 amino acids in the CDR3, from cysteine to phenylalanine inclusive. Of the read, only the CDR3 DNA is kept; its 39 bases are in frame from base 1. From a lookup of the germline V gene, CDR1 and CDR2 are KGHSH and LQKENI.